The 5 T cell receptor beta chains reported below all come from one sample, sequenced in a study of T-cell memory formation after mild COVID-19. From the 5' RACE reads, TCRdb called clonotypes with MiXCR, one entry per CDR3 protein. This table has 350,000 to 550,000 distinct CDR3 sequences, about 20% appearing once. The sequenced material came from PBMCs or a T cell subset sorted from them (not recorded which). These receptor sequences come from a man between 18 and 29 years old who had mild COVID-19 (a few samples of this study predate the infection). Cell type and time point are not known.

DNA of the CDR3: TGCGCCAGCAGCTTGGACGTAGCGGGGGGCTACAATGAGCAGTTCTTC. It encodes CASSLDVAGGYNEQFF. The chain recombines TRBV5-1 with TRBJ2-1; 10 bases are shared with TRBD2. Per germline, CDR1 SGHRS and CDR2 YFSETQ. The CDR3 spans 16 residues. The V and J ends lost 0 bases and 3 bases, in that order; junction bases with no gene match: 3.

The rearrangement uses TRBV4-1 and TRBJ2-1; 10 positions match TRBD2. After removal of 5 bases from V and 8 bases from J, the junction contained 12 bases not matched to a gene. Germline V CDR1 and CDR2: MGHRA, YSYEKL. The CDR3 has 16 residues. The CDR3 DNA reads TGCGCCAGCAGCTCCCGGAATAGCGGGGGGCCGCATGAGCAGTTCTTC. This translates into CASSSRNSGGPHEQFF.

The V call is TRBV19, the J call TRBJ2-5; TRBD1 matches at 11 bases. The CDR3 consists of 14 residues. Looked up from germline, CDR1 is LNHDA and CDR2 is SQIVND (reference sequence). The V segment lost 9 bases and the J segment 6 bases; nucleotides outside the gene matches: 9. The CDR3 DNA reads TGTGCCAGCTACCGGACAGGGGGCGAACAGACCCAGTACTTC. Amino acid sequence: CASYRTGGEQTQYF.

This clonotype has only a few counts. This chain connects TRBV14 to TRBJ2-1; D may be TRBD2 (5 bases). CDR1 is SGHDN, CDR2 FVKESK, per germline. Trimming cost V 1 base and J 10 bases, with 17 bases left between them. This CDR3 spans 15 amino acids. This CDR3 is CASSQVWGARGEQFF. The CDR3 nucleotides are TGTGCCAGCAGCCAAGTTTGGGGTGCACGAGGGGAGCAGTTCTTC.

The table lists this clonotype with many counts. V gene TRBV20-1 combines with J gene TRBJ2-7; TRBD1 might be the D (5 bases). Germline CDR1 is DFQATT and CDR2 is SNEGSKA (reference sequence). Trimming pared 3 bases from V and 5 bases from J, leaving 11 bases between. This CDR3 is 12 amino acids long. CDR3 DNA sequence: TGCAGTGCTAGTACCGGACACCACGAGCAGTACTTC. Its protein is CSASTGHHEQYF.